This T cell receptor (beta chain) emerged from a study of blood T cell repertoires in COVID-19. Study context: COVID-19 samples from acute and convalescent phases originated in the United States, Italy and Spain. The analysed material was cDNA or gDNA that came from T cells, B-cell-depleted T cells, or PBMCs.

This CDR3 region has 17 residues. Looked up from germline, CDR1 is GTSNPN and CDR2 is SVGIG (reference sequence). V was pared by 5 bases and J by 4 bases, with 13 bases of the junction left unmatched. Here immunoSEQ multiplex PCR was the method, and the copy in TCRdb shows in-frame clones only, minus some. Of approximately 300,000 clones in the sample, around nine tenths are singletons; the top ten hold approximately 4.2%. This chain connects TRBV30 to TRBJ2-3; TRBD2 agrees at 12 bases. The receptor comes from a man aged 40-49 years with acute or convalescent COVID-19. Sequenced material: peripheral blood. The CDR3 nucleotides are TGTGCCTGGGTAGCCCCCTCGGCTAGCGGGGGGGCAGATACGCAGTATTTT. Translation: CAWVAPSASGGADTQYF.